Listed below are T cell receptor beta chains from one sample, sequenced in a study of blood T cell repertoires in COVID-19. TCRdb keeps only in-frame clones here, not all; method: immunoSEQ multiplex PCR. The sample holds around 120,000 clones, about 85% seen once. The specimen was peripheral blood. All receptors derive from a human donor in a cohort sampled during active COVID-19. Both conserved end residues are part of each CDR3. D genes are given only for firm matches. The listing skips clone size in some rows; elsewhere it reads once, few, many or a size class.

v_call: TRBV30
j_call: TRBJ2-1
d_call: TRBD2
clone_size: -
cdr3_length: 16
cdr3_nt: TGTGCCTGGAGTGTACTAACTAGCGCTAAAGGGGATGAGCAGTTCTTC
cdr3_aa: CAWSVLTSAKGDEQFF

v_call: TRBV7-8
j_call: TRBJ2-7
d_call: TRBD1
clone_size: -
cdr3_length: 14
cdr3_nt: TGTGCCAGCAGCTTCGACAGGGGACTCGACGAGCAGTACTTC
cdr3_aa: CASSFDRGLDEQYF

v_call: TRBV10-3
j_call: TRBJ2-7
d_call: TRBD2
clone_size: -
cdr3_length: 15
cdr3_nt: TGTGCCATCACCGAGAGAGAAGCGGGAGAAGGCGAGCAGTACTTC
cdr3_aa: CAITEREAGEGEQYF

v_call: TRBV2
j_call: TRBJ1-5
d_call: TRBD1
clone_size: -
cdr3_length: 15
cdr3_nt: TGTGCCAGCAGCCTCGGGACAGGAGGGAATCAGCCCCAGCATTTT
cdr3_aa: CASSLGTGGNQPQHF

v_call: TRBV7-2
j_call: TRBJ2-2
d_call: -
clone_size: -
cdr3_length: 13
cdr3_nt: TGTGCCAGCAGCTTAGCGAGAGACGGGGAGCTGTTTTTT
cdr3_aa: CASSLARDGELFF

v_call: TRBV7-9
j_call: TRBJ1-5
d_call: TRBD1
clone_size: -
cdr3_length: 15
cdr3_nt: TGTGCCAGCAGCTTAGTAGGACAGGGCGACCAGCCCCAGCATTTT
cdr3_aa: CASSLVGQGDQPQHF

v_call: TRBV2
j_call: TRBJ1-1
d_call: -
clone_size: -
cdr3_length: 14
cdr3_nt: TGTGCCAGCAGTGTCGGGGTGGTGGGGACTGAAGCTTTCTTT
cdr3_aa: CASSVGVVGTEAFF

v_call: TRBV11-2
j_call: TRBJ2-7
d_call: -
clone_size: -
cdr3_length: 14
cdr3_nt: TGTGCCAGCAGCTTAGGAGGGTGGGGGGAAGAGCAGTACTTC
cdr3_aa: CASSLGGWGEEQYF

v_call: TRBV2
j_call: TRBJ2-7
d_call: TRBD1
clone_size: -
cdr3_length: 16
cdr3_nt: TGTGCCATCGAACCCCCAGGAGGACAGGCTCCCTACGAGCAGTACTTC
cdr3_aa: CAIEPPGGQAPYEQYF

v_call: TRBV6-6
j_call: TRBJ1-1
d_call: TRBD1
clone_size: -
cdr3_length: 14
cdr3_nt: TGTGCCAGCAGTTACGGCTCAGGGACAGGGGAAGCTTTCTTT
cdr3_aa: CASSYGSGTGEAFF

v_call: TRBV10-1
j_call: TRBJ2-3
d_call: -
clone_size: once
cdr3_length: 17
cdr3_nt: TGCGCCAGCAGTGAAGGGCTGGTGGCAGGGAGCACAGATACGCAGTATTTT
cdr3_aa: CASSEGLVAGSTDTQYF

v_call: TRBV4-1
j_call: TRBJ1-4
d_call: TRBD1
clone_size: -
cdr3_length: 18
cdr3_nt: TGCGCCAGCAGCCAACACGTTGCAGGGGGCATGACTAATGAAAAACTGTTTTTT
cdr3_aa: CASSQHVAGGMTNEKLFF

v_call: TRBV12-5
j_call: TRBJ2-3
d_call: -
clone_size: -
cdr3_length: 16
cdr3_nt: TGTGCTAGTGGTTTGGGTTTAGCGGTCTCCACAGATACGCAGTATTTT
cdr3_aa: CASGLGLAVSTDTQYF

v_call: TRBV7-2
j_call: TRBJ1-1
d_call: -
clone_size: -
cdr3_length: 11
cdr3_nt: TGTGCCAGCAGCCCGGACACAATGGCTTTCTTT
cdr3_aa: CASSPDTMAFF

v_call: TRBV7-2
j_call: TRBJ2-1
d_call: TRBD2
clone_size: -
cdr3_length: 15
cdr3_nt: TGTGCCAGCAGTCGACTAGCGGGAGTGGAGAATGAGCAGTTCTTC
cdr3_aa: CASSRLAGVENEQFF

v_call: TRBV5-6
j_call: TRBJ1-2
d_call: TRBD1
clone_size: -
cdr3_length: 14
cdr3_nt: TGTGCCAGCAGCTCGGAACAGGGGTACTATGGCTACACCTTC
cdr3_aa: CASSSEQGYYGYTF

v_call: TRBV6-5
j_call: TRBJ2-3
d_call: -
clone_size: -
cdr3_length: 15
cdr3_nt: TGTGCCAGCAGTTACCTGGACAGATACACAGATACGCAGTATTTT
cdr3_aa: CASSYLDRYTDTQYF

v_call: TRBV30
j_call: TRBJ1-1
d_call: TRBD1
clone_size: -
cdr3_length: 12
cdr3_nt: TGTGCCTGGATAGGACAGGTCGGTGAAGCTTTCTTT
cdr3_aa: CAWIGQVGEAFF

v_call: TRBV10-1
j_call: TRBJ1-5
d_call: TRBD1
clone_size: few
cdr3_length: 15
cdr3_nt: TGCGCCAGCAGTGAGACGGGACAGGGAGGCCAGCCCCAGCATTTT
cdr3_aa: CASSETGQGGQPQHF

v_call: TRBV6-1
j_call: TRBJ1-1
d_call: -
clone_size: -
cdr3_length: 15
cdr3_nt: TGTGCCAGCAGTGATTTGGCCAGGGGACGCGCTGAAGCTTTCTTT
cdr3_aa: CASSDLARGRAEAFF

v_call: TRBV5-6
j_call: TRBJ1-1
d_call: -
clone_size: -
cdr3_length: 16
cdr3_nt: TGTGCCAGCAGCTTAATAACAGCCCACCTGAACACTGAAGCTTTCTTT
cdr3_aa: CASSLITAHLNTEAFF

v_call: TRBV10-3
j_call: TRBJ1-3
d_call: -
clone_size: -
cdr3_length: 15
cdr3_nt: TGTGCCATCAGTCAGACTGACGGCCCTGGAAACACCATATATTTT
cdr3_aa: CAISQTDGPGNTIYF

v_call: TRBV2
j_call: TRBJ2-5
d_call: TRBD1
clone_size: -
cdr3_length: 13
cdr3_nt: TGTGCCAGCCCAGACAGGGACGGAGAGACCCAGTACTTC
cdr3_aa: CASPDRDGETQYF

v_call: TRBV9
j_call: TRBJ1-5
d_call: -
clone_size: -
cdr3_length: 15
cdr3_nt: TGTGCCAGCAGCAAACGGACAGCGGGCAATCAGCCCCAGCATTTT
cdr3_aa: CASSKRTAGNQPQHF

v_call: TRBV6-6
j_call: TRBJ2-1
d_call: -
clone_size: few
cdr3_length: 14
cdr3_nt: TGTGCCAGCACCCCGGAGTCGGTTTCTAATGAGCAGTTCTTC
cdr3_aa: CASTPESVSNEQFF

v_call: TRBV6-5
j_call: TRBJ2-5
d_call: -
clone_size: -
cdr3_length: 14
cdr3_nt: TGTGCCAGCAAACTTACAGGGAACCAAGAGACCCAGTACTTC
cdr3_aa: CASKLTGNQETQYF

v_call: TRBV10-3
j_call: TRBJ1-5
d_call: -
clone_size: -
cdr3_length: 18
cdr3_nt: TGTGCCATCAGTGAGTCCTTGGTGGCAGGGTATAGCAATCAGCCCCAGCATTTT
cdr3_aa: CAISESLVAGYSNQPQHF

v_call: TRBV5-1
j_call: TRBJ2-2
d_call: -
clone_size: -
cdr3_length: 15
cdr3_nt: TGCGCCAGCAGCTTCTCCGCGGGGAACACCGGGGAGCTGTTTTTT
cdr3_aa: CASSFSAGNTGELFF

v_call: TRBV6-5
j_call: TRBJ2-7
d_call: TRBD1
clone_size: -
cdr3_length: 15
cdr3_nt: TGTGCCAGCAGTTACTCAGGGACAGGGGGCGCCGAGCAGTACTTC
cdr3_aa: CASSYSGTGGAEQYF

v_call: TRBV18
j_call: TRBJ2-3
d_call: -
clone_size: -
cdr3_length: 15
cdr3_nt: TGTGCCAGCTCACCAGCGTCACTAGCACGGGATACGCAGTATTTT
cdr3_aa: CASSPASLARDTQYF

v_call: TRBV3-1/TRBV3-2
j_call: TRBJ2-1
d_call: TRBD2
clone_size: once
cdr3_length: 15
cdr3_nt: TGTGCCAGCAGCCAAGATCCTGGACTAGCGGATCCTCAGTTCTTC
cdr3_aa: CASSQDPGLADPQFF

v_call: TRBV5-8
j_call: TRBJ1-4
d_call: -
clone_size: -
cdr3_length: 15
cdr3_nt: TGTGCCAGCAATACTTACTTTGGGGCCAATGAAAAACTGTTTTTT
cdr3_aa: CASNTYFGANEKLFF

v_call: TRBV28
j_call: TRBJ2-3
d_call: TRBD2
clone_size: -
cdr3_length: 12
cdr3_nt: TGTGCCAGCAGAGCGGGGGGTCCAGCGCAGTATTTT
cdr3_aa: CASRAGGPAQYF

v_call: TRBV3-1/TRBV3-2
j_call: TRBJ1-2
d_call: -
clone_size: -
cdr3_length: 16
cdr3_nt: TGTGCCAGCAGCCCAGGAATTTCAGGGGATTACTATGGCTACACCTTC
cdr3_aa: CASSPGISGDYYGYTF

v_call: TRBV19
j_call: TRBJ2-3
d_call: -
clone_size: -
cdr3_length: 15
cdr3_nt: TGTGCCAGTAGGCTGGCTAGCCGCGGCACAGATACGCAGTATTTT
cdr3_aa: CASRLASRGTDTQYF

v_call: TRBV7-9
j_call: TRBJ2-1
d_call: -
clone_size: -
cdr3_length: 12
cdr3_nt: TGTGCCAGCAGCTTACCCTCAGGGTCCCAGTTCTTC
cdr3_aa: CASSLPSGSQFF

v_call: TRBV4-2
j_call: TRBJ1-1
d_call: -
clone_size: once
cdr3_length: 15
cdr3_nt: TGTGCCAGCAGCCAAGTGACTAGGTCGAACACTGAAGCTTTCTTT
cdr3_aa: CASSQVTRSNTEAFF

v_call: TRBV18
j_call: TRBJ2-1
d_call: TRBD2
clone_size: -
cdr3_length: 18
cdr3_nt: TGTGCCAGCTCACCAGACGTAGCGGGATTCACAAAAGGAAATGAGCAGTTCTTC
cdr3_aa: CASSPDVAGFTKGNEQFF

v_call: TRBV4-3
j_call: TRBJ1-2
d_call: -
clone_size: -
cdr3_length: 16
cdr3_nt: TGCGCCAGCAGCCAAGTTTTCGGCAGGGATGTGCATGGCTACACCTTC
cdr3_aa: CASSQVFGRDVHGYTF

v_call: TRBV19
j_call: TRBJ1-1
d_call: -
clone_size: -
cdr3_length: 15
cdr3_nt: TGTGCCAGTAGTATAGTACTTGGGGCGAACACTGAAGCTTTCTTT
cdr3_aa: CASSIVLGANTEAFF

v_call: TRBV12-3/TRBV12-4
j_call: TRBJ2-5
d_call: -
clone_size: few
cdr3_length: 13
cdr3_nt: TGTGCCAGCAGTTTTGGAAGGGGAGAGACCCAGTACTTC
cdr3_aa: CASSFGRGETQYF

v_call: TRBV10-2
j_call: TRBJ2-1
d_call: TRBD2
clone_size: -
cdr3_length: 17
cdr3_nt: TGCGCCAGCAGTGACCGGACTAGCGGGAGAAACGGCAATGAGCAGTTCTTC
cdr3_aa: CASSDRTSGRNGNEQFF

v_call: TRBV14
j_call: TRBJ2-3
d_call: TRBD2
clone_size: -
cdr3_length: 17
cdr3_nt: TGTGCCAGCAGCCTCGCGCGGGAGATGGGTAGGACAGATACGCAGTATTTT
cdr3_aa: CASSLAREMGRTDTQYF

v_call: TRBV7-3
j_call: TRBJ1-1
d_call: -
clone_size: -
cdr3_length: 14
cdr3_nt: TGTGCCAGCAGCTTAAGTGGCACGAACACTGAAGCTTTCTTT
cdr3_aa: CASSLSGTNTEAFF

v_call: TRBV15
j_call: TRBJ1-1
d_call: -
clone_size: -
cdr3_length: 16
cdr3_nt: TGTGCCACCAGCAGAGATCTAGGCCCAGGAGGAGTAGCAGCTTTCTTT
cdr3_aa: CATSRDLGPGGVAAFF

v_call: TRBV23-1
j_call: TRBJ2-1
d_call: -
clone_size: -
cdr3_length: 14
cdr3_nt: TGCGCCAGCAGTCACGAACAGGGCGACAATGAGCAGTTCTTC
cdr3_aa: CASSHEQGDNEQFF

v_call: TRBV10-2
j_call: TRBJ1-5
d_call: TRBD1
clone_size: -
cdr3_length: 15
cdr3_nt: TGCGCCAGCAGTGAACAGGGGGCGAAGCGTCAGCCCCAGCATTTT
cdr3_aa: CASSEQGAKRQPQHF

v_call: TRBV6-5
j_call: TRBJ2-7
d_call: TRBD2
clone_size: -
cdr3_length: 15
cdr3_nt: TGTGCCAGCAGTTACGGGACTAGCGGGAATTACGAGCAGTACTTC
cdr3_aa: CASSYGTSGNYEQYF

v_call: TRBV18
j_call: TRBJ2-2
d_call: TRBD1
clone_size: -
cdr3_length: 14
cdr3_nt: TGTGCCACCAGACAGGGGCTTAACACCGGGGAGCTGTTTTTT
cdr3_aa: CATRQGLNTGELFF

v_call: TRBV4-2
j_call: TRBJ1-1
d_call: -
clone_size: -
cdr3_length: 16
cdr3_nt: TGTGCCAGCAGCCAAGATCGGGGCAGGGGTGGGACTGAAGCTTTCTTT
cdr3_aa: CASSQDRGRGGTEAFF

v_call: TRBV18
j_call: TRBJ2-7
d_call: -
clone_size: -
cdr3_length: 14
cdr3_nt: TGTGCCAGCTCACCAAGTCCGACTACCTACGAGCAGTACTTC
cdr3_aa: CASSPSPTTYEQYF

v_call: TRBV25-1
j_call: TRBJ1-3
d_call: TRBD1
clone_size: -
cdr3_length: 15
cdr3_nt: TGTGCCAGTAGTTTAGGGGGCAAAGACGGGAACACCATATATTTT
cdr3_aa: CASSLGGKDGNTIYF

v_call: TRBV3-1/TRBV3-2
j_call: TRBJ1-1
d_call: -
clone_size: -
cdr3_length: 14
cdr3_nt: TGTGCCAGCAGCCTACAGCACATGAACACTGAAGCTTTCTTT
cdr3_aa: CASSLQHMNTEAFF

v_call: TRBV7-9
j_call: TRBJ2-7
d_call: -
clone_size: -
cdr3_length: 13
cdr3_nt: TGTGCCAGCAGCTCGCAGGGGTCCTACGAGCAGTACTTC
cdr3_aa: CASSSQGSYEQYF

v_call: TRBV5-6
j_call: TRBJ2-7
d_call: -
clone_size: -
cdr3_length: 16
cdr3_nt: TGTGCCAGCAGCTTGGGCGTTAGCGCGTACTCCTACGAGCAGTACTTC
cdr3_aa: CASSLGVSAYSYEQYF

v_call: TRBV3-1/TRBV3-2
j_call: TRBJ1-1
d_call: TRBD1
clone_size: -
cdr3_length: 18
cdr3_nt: TGTGCCAGCAGCGACTACCATACAGGGGGTGTAACTAACACTGAAGCTTTCTTT
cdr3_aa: CASSDYHTGGVTNTEAFF

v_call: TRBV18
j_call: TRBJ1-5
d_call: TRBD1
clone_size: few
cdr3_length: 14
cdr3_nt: TGTGCCACCAACGGACAGGGCGGGAATCAGCCCCAGCATTTT
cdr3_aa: CATNGQGGNQPQHF

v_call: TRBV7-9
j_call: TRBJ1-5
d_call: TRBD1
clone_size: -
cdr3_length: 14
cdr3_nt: TGTGCCAGCAGCCGGACAGGGGCCGGTCAGCCCCAGCATTTT
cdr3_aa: CASSRTGAGQPQHF